Listed below are T cell receptor beta chains from one sample, sequenced in a study of vaccination and CD4 T cells after COVID-19. TCRdb re-analysed the PCR reads in MiXCR, keeping a single row per CDR3 protein. The table shows 25,000 to 30,000 distinct CDR3 sequences, with roughly 40% occurring only once. Their antigens are not known. Sequenced here: CD4+ T cells from blood, cultured in vitro, sampled about 7 months after SARS-CoV-2 vaccination. These TCRs come from a human donor who had recovered from COVID-19. The CDR3 runs from the conserved cysteine through the conserved F or W. D genes are given only for firm matches. Only part of the rows carry a size: once, few, many, or a class if the clone is expanded.

TRBV19	-	-	TRBJ1-5	CASSIRFGAGQPQHF	TGTGCCAGTAGTATCCGGTTTGGGGCTGGTCAGCCCCAGCATTTT
TRBV7-8	-	TRBD2	TRBJ2-1	CASIGLANNEQFF	TGTGCCAGCATAGGACTAGCGAACAATGAGCAGTTCTTC
TRBV28	-	-	TRBJ1-5	CASRAGQHNQPQHF	TGTGCCAGCAGGGCGGGACAACACAATCAGCCCCAGCATTTT
TRBV7-2	-	TRBD1	TRBJ2-3	CASSKQGAPYSTDTQYF	TGTGCCAGCAGCAAGCAGGGGGCGCCTTATAGCACAGATACGCAGTATTTT
TRBV20-1	-	-	TRBJ1-2	CSGTRMGRDYGYTF	TGCAGTGGGACCAGGATGGGGAGGGACTATGGCTACACCTTC
TRBV10-3	-	TRBD1	TRBJ1-5	CAISDPGTGEDQPQHF	TGTGCCATCAGTGATCCCGGGACAGGGGAAGATCAGCCCCAGCATTTT
TRBV7-8	-	TRBD2	TRBJ2-3	CASSLGGRTSGRDTQYF	TGTGCCAGCAGCTTAGGGGGGAGGACTAGCGGGAGAGATACGCAGTATTTT
TRBV20-1	medium-sized	TRBD2	TRBJ2-5	CSARDPSGRETQYF	TGCAGTGCTAGAGATCCTAGCGGACGAGAGACCCAGTACTTC
TRBV20-1	-	TRBD2	TRBJ2-2	CSAKGLAGAVGTGELFF	TGCAGTGCTAAAGGACTAGCGGGAGCGGTAGGCACCGGGGAGCTGTTTTTT
TRBV20-1	-	TRBD2	TRBJ2-5	CSARSHLAVQETQYF	TGCAGTGCTAGAAGCCACCTAGCGGTACAAGAGACCCAGTACTTC
TRBV18	-	TRBD2	TRBJ2-1	CASSPPQAGGTIF	TGTGCCAGCTCACCACCGCAAGCGGGAGGAACAATCTTC
TRBV6-2/TRBV6-3	-	-	TRBJ2-7	CASSGPSVGPLEQYF	TGTGCCAGCAGTGGTCCTAGCGTTGGCCCCCTCGAGCAGTACTTC
TRBV27	-	TRBD1	TRBJ2-7	CASSLQGAYEQYF	TGTGCCAGCAGTCTACAGGGGGCCTACGAGCAGTACTTC
TRBV28	-	-	TRBJ1-1	CASGRGGPNTEAFF	TGTGCCAGCGGAAGGGGAGGGCCGAACACTGAAGCTTTCTTT
TRBV5-8	-	-	TRBJ1-2	CASSLLGINYGYTF	TGTGCCAGCAGTCTGCTCGGGATTAACTATGGCTACACCTTC
TRBV20-1	few	TRBD1	TRBJ1-1	CSARKTGVRTEAFF	TGCAGTGCTAGAAAAACAGGGGTACGGACTGAAGCTTTCTTT
TRBV6-1	-	TRBD2	TRBJ2-7	CASRNRGTRLSEQYF	TGTGCCAGCAGAAACCGAGGGACTAGGCTTTCCGAGCAGTACTTC
TRBV20-1	few	-	TRBJ1-2	CSARETSRAGGYTF	TGCAGTGCTAGGGAGACCTCACGGGCCGGGGGCTACACCTTC
TRBV7-9	-	-	TRBJ2-6	CASSLEPSGANVLTF	TGTGCCAGCAGCTTAGAGCCGTCTGGGGCCAACGTCCTGACTTTC
TRBV2	-	-	TRBJ2-1	CASISYEGGQFF	TGTGCCAGCATATCGTACGAAGGGGGGCAGTTCTTC
TRBV27	medium-sized	-	TRBJ1-6	CASRRPLGNSPLHF	TGTGCCAGCAGACGACCACTGGGTAATTCACCCCTCCACTTT
TRBV20-1	-	-	TRBJ1-2	CSAIPQGHYGYTF	TGCAGTGCCATTCCCCAGGGCCACTATGGCTACACCTTC
TRBV10-3	medium-sized	-	TRBJ2-7	CAIKNPDMHEQYF	TGTGCCATCAAAAATCCAGATATGCACGAGCAGTACTTC
TRBV20-1	-	-	TRBJ2-6	CSASEVGGANVLTF	TGCAGTGCTAGTGAGGTCGGTGGGGCCAACGTCCTGACTTTC
TRBV6-1	few	-	TRBJ2-1	CASRRNNEQFF	TGTGCCAGCAGAAGGAACAATGAGCAGTTCTTC
TRBV6-1	few	-	TRBJ1-6	CASTGRDSPLHF	TGTGCCAGCACAGGGAGAGATTCACCCCTCCACTTT
TRBV15	-	TRBD1	TRBJ2-7	CATSRGPTGVAYEQYF	TGTGCCACCAGCAGAGGGCCGACAGGGGTTGCCTACGAGCAGTACTTC
TRBV15	few	-	TRBJ1-2	CATSRSLGGNYGYTF	TGTGCCACCAGCAGATCCTTGGGCGGCAACTATGGCTACACCTTC
TRBV7-9	few	TRBD1	TRBJ1-3	CASSSQFRGRGNTIYF	TGTGCCAGCAGCTCCCAATTCAGGGGGCGCGGGAACACCATATATTTT
TRBV27	-	-	TRBJ2-2	CASSVSLPAGELFF	TGTGCCAGCAGTGTCTCACTCCCCGCGGGGGAGCTGTTTTTT
TRBV20-1	-	TRBD2	TRBJ2-7	CSATSGTGGEQYF	TGCAGTGCTACAAGCGGAACGGGGGGAGAGCAGTACTTC
TRBV29-1	-	-	TRBJ2-5	CSVEGGVTEETQYF	TGCAGCGTTGAAGGGGGGGTCACAGAAGAGACCCAGTACTTC
TRBV10-3	-	-	TRBJ2-5	CAIRVDGFQETQYF	TGTGCCATCAGGGTGGATGGCTTCCAAGAGACCCAGTACTTC
TRBV6-1	-	TRBD2	TRBJ2-7	CAVLIAGVKYEQYF	TGTGCCGTACTGATAGCGGGAGTTAAATACGAGCAGTACTTC
TRBV11-3	-	-	TRBJ2-5	CASSLEATATQYF	TGTGCCAGCAGCTTAGAGGCTACCGCGACCCAGTACTTC
TRBV7-9	few	-	TRBJ2-7	CASSGLAGLTYEQYF	TGTGCCAGCAGCGGGCTGGCGGGCCTTACCTACGAGCAGTACTTC
TRBV27	-	TRBD1	TRBJ2-1	CASSLRPGQGLNEQFF	TGTGCCAGCAGTTTACGACCGGGACAGGGCCTCAATGAGCAGTTCTTC